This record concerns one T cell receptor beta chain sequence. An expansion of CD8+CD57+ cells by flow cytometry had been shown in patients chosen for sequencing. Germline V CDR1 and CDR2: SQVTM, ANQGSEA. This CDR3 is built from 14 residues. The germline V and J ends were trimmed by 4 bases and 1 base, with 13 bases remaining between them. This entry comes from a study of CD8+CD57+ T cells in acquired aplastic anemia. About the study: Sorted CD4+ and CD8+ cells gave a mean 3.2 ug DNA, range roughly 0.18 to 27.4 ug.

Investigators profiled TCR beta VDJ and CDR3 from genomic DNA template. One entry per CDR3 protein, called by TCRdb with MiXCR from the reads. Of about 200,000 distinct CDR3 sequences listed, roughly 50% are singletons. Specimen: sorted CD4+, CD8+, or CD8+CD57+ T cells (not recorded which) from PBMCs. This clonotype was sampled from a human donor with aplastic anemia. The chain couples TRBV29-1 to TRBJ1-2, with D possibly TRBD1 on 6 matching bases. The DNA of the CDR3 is TGCAGCGTTGGGGGGGCACCCGATAACTATGGCTACACCTTC. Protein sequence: CSVGGAPDNYGYTF. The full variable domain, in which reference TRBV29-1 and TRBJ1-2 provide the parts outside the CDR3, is SAVISQKPSRDICQRGTSLTIQCQVDSQVTMMFWYRQQPGQSLTLIATANQGSEATYESGFVIDKFPISRPNLTFSTLTVSNMSPEDSSIYLCSVGGAPDNYGYTFGSGTRLTVV.